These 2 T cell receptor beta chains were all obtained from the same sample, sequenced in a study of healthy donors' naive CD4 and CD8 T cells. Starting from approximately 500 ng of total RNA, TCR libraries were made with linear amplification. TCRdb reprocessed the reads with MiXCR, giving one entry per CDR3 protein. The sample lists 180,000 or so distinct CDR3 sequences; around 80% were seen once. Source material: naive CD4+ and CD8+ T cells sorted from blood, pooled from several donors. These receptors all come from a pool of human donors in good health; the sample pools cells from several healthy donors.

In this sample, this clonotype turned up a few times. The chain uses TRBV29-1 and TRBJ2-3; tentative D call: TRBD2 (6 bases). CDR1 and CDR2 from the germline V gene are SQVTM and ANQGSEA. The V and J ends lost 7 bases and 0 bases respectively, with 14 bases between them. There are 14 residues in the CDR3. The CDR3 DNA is TGCAGCGCCCTCCGGGGGTTTAGCACAGATACGCAGTATTTT. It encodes CSALRGFSTDTQYF.

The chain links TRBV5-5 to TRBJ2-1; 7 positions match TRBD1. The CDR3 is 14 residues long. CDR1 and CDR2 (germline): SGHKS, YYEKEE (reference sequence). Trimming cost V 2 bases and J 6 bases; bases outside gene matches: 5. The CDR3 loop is CASSLARGSNEQFF. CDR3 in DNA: TGTGCCAGCAGCTTAGCCAGGGGGTCCAATGAGCAGTTCTTC.